These 28 T cell receptor beta chains share one sample of origin, sequenced in a study of blood T cell repertoires in COVID-19 (dated by TCRdb to 2020 to 2021). Libraries were built with the immunoSEQ multiplex PCR assay. Entries here come from immuneACCESS through TCRdb and include only in-frame sequences with V and J called. Some clones fail to appear in such tables; in the studies checked, an unresolved V gene covers under half of the shortfall, and the cause of the remainder is unknown. The sample contains 200,000 to 250,000 clones, roughly four fifths of them found a single time. The ten largest clones represent approximately 12% of the sample. Sequencing input: peripheral blood. The receptors originated from a woman aged 40 to 50 with acute or convalescent COVID-19.

The chain employs TRBV14 and TRBJ1-1; D remains unclear. Germline CDR1 is SGHDN and CDR2 is FVKESK. With 4 bases removed from V and 1 base from J, the gap between germline ends came to 7 bases. This CDR3 is built from 13 residues. The CDR3 loop is CASSLQANTEAFF. DNA for the CDR3: TGTGCCAGCAGCCTCCAGGCGAACACTGAAGCTTTCTTT.

This clone was seen repeatedly, ten times or more. This chain uses TRBV5-6 with TRBJ1-2; TRBD1 is a possible D gene (6 bases). V dropped 0 bases and J dropped 2 bases, with 11 bases sitting between them. This CDR3 has 15 amino acids. Germline V CDR1 and CDR2: SGHDT, YYEEEE. The DNA of the CDR3 is TGTGCCAGCAGCTTGGGTTCTCAGGGGAACTATGGCTACACCTTC. This encodes CASSLGSQGNYGYTF.

This sequence joins TRBV19 and TRBJ2-7; perhaps TRBD1 as D (5 bases). The germline V gene has CDR1 LNHDA and CDR2 SQIVND (reference sequence). The CDR3 is made up of 15 amino acids. The V end lost 4 bases, the J end lost 2 bases, and 15 bases lay between the germline ends. CDR3 nucleotides: TGTGCCAGTAGTACTTCCAGGGTGGGGACCTACGAGCAGTACTTC. It yields the protein CASSTSRVGTYEQYF.

This clone was found a few times. This chain's CDR3 is CASSLRGDGNYGYTF. Here the CDR3 DNA reads TGCGCCAGCAGCCTCAGGGGGGACGGGAACTATGGCTACACCTTC. The chain carries TRBV5-1 and TRBJ1-2; 7 bases align to TRBD1. CDR1 and CDR2 from the germline V gene are SGHRS and YFSETQ. The V and J ends lost 4 bases and 2 bases, in that order; junction bases with no gene match: 8. The CDR3 loop spans 15 amino acids.

The V call is TRBV5-1, the J call TRBJ1-2, with D unresolved. Trimming took off 7 bases at V and 4 bases at J, with 14 bases between the two ends. CDR1 and CDR2 from the germline V gene are SGHRS and YFSETQ. This CDR3 region has 13 residues. This CDR3 reads CASSPGSGYGYTF. DNA of the CDR3: TGCGCCAGCTCTCCCGGGAGCGGCTATGGCTACACCTTC.

The J gene is TRBJ2-7, the V gene TRBV3-1 (or the pseudogene TRBV3-2), with D maybe TRBD2 (7 bases). The CDR3 is made up of 16 amino acids. V dropped 1 base and J dropped 1 base, with 14 bases sitting between them. CDR1 LGHDT and CDR2 YNNKEL come from the germline V gene (reference sequence). The CDR3 DNA reads as TGTGCCAGCAGCCAAGGGGGAGGGGGATCTTCCTACGAGCAGTACTTC. Amino acid sequence: CASSQGGGGSSYEQYF.

V gene TRBV5-1 combines with J gene TRBJ2-3; maybe TRBD2 (6 bases). Germline values: CDR1 SGHRS, CDR2 YFSETQ. V lost 1 base, J lost 3 bases, and 12 bases lay in between. The CDR3 covers 15 residues. The CDR3 protein is CASSLRFGGTDTQYF. In DNA form, the CDR3 reads TGCGCCAGCAGCTTGCGTTTCGGGGGTACAGATACGCAGTATTTT.

The rearrangement joins TRBV5-1 to TRBJ2-1; 7 bases match TRBD1. The CDR3 contains 15 residues. Germline CDR1 SGHRS, CDR2 YFSETQ. Unmatched junction bases numbered 13, after V lost 3 bases and J lost 10 bases. The CDR3: CASSSLGIRGREQFF. The CDR3 coding sequence is TGCGCCAGCAGCTCCCTGGGGATAAGGGGGCGGGAGCAGTTCTTC.

The J gene is TRBJ2-1, the V gene TRBV15; 10 bases match TRBD1. The CDR3 loop spans 14 amino acids. The V segment lost 6 bases and the J segment 4 bases; nucleotides outside the gene matches: 3. The V gene's germline CDR1 is LNHNV and CDR2 YYDKDF (reference sequence). For the CDR3, the DNA is TGTGCCACCAGTCGGACAGGGGGGTACAATGAGCAGTTCTTC. Protein sequence: CATSRTGGYNEQFF.

The chain combines TRBV30 with TRBJ1-5; 9 nucleotides line up with TRBD1. CDR1 and CDR2 from the germline V gene are GTSNPN and SVGIG (reference sequence). V lost 0 bases, J lost 6 bases, and 3 bases stayed unmatched. This CDR3 contains 14 residues. CDR3 coding DNA: TGTGCCTGGAGTGTAGACAGGGGGAGTCAGCCCCAGCATTTT. Protein: CAWSVDRGSQPQHF.

The chain recombines TRBV2 with TRBJ1-2; D gene unclear. V was cut by 4 bases and J by 4 bases, with 10 bases left in between. Germline-derived CDR1 and CDR2 are SNHLY and FYNNEI. The CDR3 totals 13 residues. The DNA for the CDR3 is TGTGCCAGCAGTGTGACAAGTTTCTATGGCTACACCTTC. Translating it yields CASSVTSFYGYTF. Supplemented by reference TRBV2 and TRBJ1-2, the full variable domain reads EPEVTQTPSHQVTQMGQEVILRCVPISNHLYFYWYRQILGQKVEFLVSFYNNEISEKSEIFDDQFSVERPDGSNFTLKIRSTKLEDSAMYFCASSVTSFYGYTFGSGTRLTVV.

The V call is TRBV23-1, the J call TRBJ1-1; possibly TRBD1 for D (5 bases). TRBV23-1 is labeled an ORF, and its function is uncertain. V was shortened by 5 bases and J by 0 bases, with 10 bases between the two germline ends. This CDR3 is built from 14 residues. CDR3 residues: CASSMTDLNTEAFF. The CDR3 DNA follows: TGCGCCAGCAGTATGACAGACTTGAACACTGAAGCTTTCTTT.

The chain recombines TRBV29-1 with TRBJ1-1; 7 bases match TRBD1. Germline V gene lookup returns CDR1 SQVTM and CDR2 ANQGSEA. V lost 4 bases, J lost 11 bases, and 16 bases stayed unmatched. CDR3 length: 14 residues. This CDR3 is CSVGMRGAGGKAFF. CDR3 DNA: TGCAGCGTTGGAATGAGGGGGGCAGGGGGAAAGGCTTTCTTT.

This CDR3 is CASSSAGGEGTQYF. For the CDR3, the DNA is TGTGCCAGCAGCTCGGCAGGGGGCGAGGGGACCCAGTACTTC. The chain is built from TRBV5-4 and TRBJ2-5; 8 bases fit TRBD1. This CDR3 has 14 amino acids. Germline V lookup: CDR1 SGHNT, CDR2 YYREEE (reference sequence). V shed 3 bases and J 7 bases; nucleotides not matched to a gene: 8. Full variable domain (rest looked up from reference TRBV5-4 and TRBJ2-5): ETGVTQSPTHLIKTRGQQVTLRCSSQSGHNTVSWYQQALGQGPQFIFQYYREEENGRGNFPPRFSGLQFPNYSSELNVNALELDDSALYLCASSSAGGEGTQYFGPGTRLLVL.

This clone was detected only once. One end of the junction varies from germline; a read error may be responsible. The V gene is TRBV19, the J gene TRBJ1-3; D is undetermined. The CDR3 is 15 residues long. Germline CDR1 reads LNHDA; CDR2 reads SQIVND (reference sequence). The CDR3 bases are TGTGCCAGTAGTATCGCAGCAGCAAGTGGAGACACCATATATTTT. This translates into CASSIAAASGDTIYF.

The chain has TRBV4-1 and TRBJ2-7; 7 nucleotides agree with TRBD2. Trimming cost V 1 base and J 5 bases; bases outside gene matches: 8. Germline V CDR1 and CDR2: MGHRA, YSYEKL. There are 15 residues in the CDR3. CDR3 nucleotide sequence: TGCGCCAGCAGCCAAGTCCCCGGCGGGGGAAACGAGCAGTACTTC. Protein product: CASSQVPGGGNEQYF.

The rearrangement joins TRBV12-5 to TRBJ1-2, with 8 bases that match TRBD1. With 6 bases clipped from V and 0 bases from J, the junction kept 18 bases outside the gene matches. CDR1 is LGHNT, CDR2 FRNRAP, per germline. The CDR3 length is 19 residues. The DNA of the CDR3 is TGTGCTAGTGGCTACCCCGAGGGGGACAGGCGGACGACTAACTATGGCTACACCTTC. Translating gives CASGYPEGDRRTTNYGYTF.

The V gene is TRBV27, the J gene TRBJ1-1; D is ambiguous. This CDR3 is 14 amino acids long. Trimming removed 5 bases from V and 1 base from J, with 11 bases in between. Germline V gene data show CDR1 as MNHEY and CDR2 as SMNVEV (reference sequence). CDR3 loop: CASSLRGPNTEAFF. The CDR3 DNA follows: TGTGCCAGCAGTCTCCGGGGTCCGAACACTGAAGCTTTCTTT.

The chain has TRBV19 and TRBJ2-5, with D tentatively TRBD2 (5 bases). CDR3 length: 13 amino acids. CDR1 and CDR2 (germline): LNHDA, SQIVND (reference sequence). The CDR3 DNA reads as TGTCCGCCAGTACTGGGCCGCGGGGAGACCCAGTACTTC. This gives the protein CPPVLGRGETQYF.

Worth noting for this clone: Other nucleotide sequences from this sample produce the same CDR3. The chain links TRBV2 to TRBJ2-3; 7 nucleotides align to TRBD2. This CDR3 contains 14 residues. V lost 4 bases and J lost 3; bases outside the gene matches: 4. The V gene's germline CDR1 is SNHLY and CDR2 FYNNEI. CDR3: CASSGSSGTDTQYF. The CDR3 DNA follows: TGTGCCAGCAGTGGGTCTAGCGGAACAGATACGCAGTATTTT. The complete variable domain, with remaining parts taken from reference TRBV2 and TRBJ2-3, reads EPEVTQTPSHQVTQMGQEVILRCVPISNHLYFYWYRQILGQKVEFLVSFYNNEISEKSEIFDDQFSVERPDGSNFTLKIRSTKLEDSAMYFCASSGSSGTDTQYFGPGTRLTVL.

The chain carries TRBV5-6 and TRBJ2-2, with 7 bases matching TRBD1. Per germline, CDR1 SGHDT and CDR2 YYEEEE. The V gene end was trimmed by 4 bases and the J gene end by 7 bases; junction bases not matched to a gene: 4. The CDR3 consists of 13 residues. CDR3 bases: TGTGCCAGCAGCGTGACAGGGAACGGGGAGCTGTTTTTT. It encodes CASSVTGNGELFF.

The count of this clone is one. This sequence joins TRBV12-3 or TRBV12-4 and TRBJ2-7; D gene unclear. V dropped 6 bases and J dropped 2 bases, with 8 bases sitting between them. The CDR3 spans 12 residues. CDR3 coding DNA: TGTGCCAGCAGGGGCAGTGCCTACGAGCAGTACTTC. This gives the protein CASRGSAYEQYF.

The chain uses TRBV19 and TRBJ2-1, with TRBD2 identical over 10 bases. The CDR3 sequence is 15 residues long. Germline V gene lookup returns CDR1 LNHDA and CDR2 SQIVND (reference sequence). Unmatched junction bases numbered 7, after V lost 5 bases and J lost 6 bases. CDR3 in DNA: TGTGCCAGTAGTGATCTAGCGGGAGTCATCAATGAGCAGTTCTTC. Translated, it gives CASSDLAGVINEQFF.

The chain links TRBV19 to TRBJ2-5; tentative D call: TRBD1 (5 bases). CDR1 and CDR2 (germline): LNHDA, SQIVND (reference sequence). The V and J ends lost 3 bases and 1 base respectively, with 15 bases between them. The length of the CDR3 is 16 residues. The CDR3 region is CASSMGLREVQETQYF. CDR3 nucleotides: TGTGCCAGTAGTATGGGGCTTAGGGAAGTCCAAGAGACCCAGTACTTC.

The V gene is TRBV20-1, the J gene TRBJ1-1; TRBD1 might be the D (6 bases). The CDR3 length is 11 residues. CDR1 and CDR2 (germline): DFQATT, SNEGSKA (reference sequence). V was shortened by 3 bases and J by 6 bases, with 8 bases between the two germline ends. This CDR3 is CSASSGAEAFF. CDR3 nucleotide sequence: TGCAGTGCTAGTTCAGGGGCTGAAGCTTTCTTT.

V usage is TRBV4-1 and J usage is TRBJ1-3, with a possible D match to TRBD1 (5 bases). V was shortened by 2 bases and J by 0 bases, with 11 bases between the two germline ends. Germline CDR1 MGHRA, CDR2 YSYEKL. This CDR3 region has 16 residues. Written as DNA, the CDR3 is TGCGCCAGCAGCCAACACCAGGGCAACTCTGGAAACACCATATATTTT. Its protein is CASSQHQGNSGNTIYF.

The chain employs TRBV6-5 and TRBJ2-3; 7 bases map to TRBD1. CDR1 and CDR2 from the germline V gene are MNHEY and SVGAGI. This CDR3 is built from 14 residues. V was clipped by 8 bases and J by 0 bases; unmatched bases: 5. The CDR3 nucleotides read TGTGCCAGCCGGTGGACAGGTAGCACAGATACGCAGTATTTT. Translated: CASRWTGSTDTQYF.

V usage is TRBV27 and J usage is TRBJ1-1, with 9 bases matching TRBD1. This CDR3 region has 12 residues. Germline loops: CDR1 MNHEY, CDR2 SMNVEV (reference sequence). V dropped 6 bases and J dropped 4; count of bases not matched to a gene: 0. The DNA of the CDR3 is TGTGCCAGCAGGGACAGGGGCACTGAAGCTTTCTTT. Protein: CASRDRGTEAFF.